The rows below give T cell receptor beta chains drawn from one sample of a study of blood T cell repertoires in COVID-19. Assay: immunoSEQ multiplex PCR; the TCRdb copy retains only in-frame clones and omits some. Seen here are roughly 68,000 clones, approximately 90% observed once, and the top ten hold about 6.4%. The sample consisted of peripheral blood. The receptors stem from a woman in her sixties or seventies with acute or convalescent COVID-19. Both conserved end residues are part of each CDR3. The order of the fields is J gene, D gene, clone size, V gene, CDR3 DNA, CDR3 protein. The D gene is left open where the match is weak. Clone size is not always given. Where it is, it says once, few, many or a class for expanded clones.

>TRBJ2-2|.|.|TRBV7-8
TGTGCCAGCTCGACGGTTAGCGCCGGGGAGCTGTTTTTT
CASSTVSAGELFF
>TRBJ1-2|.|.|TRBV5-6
TGTGCCAGCAGCGCGGGACGAAGATATAACTATGGCTACACCTTC
CASSAGRRYNYGYTF
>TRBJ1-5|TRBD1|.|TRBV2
TGTGCCAGCAATCCGGGACAGGATCAGCCCCAGCATTTT
CASNPGQDQPQHF
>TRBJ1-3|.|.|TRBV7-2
TGTGCCAGCAGCTTAGTGGGACTCAAGACCTCTGGAAACACCATATATTTT
CASSLVGLKTSGNTIYF
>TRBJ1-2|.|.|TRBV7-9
TGTGCCAGCAGCTCAGGGGTTGTTGGCTACACCTTC
CASSSGVVGYTF
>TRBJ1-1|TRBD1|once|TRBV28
TGTGCCAGCAGTGGGCGGACAGGGTCAATGAACACTGAAGCTTTCTTT
CASSGRTGSMNTEAFF
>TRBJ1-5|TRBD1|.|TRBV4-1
TGCGCCAGCAGCCAAGGGACAGGGGGCATATGGGTCAATCAGCCCCAGCATTTT
CASSQGTGGIWVNQPQHF
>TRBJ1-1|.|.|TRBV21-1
TGTGCCAGCAGCAAAGGGGTAGGGGGTACTGAAGCTTTCTTT
CASSKGVGGTEAFF
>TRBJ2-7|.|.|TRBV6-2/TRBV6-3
TGTGCCAGCAGCCCTCAGACCTACGAGCAGTACTTC
CASSPQTYEQYF
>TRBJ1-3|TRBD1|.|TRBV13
TGTGCCAGCAGCCCTCGGACAGGGAGGACTGGAAACACCATATATTTT
CASSPRTGRTGNTIYF
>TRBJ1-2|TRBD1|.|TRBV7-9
TGTGCCAGCAGCCTTACTTTAGGACAGGGCAGCCGGTATGGCTACACCTTC
CASSLTLGQGSRYGYTF
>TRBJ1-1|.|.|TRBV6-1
TGTGCCAGCAGTGATGGCGTCAGGATTAACCCCTCGAACACTGAAGCTTTCTTT
CASSDGVRINPSNTEAFF
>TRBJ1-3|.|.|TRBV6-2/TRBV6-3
TGTGCCAGCCGCCAGGGGAACGCTGGAAACACCATATATTTT
CASRQGNAGNTIYF
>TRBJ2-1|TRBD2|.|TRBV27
TGTGCCAGCAGTTGGAGAATAGCGGGAGATTCTGAGCAGTTCTTC
CASSWRIAGDSEQFF
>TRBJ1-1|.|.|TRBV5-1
TGCGCCAGCAGCTTGGGCAGAAAGAACACTGAAGCTTTCTTT
CASSLGRKNTEAFF
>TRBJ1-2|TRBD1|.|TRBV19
TGTGCCAGTAGTATAGATCTGGACAGGGGGAATGGCTACACCTTC
CASSIDLDRGNGYTF
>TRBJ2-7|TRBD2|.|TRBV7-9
TGTGCCAGCAGCCTCCCAGCGGGAGGGCCAAGCGAGCAGTACTTC
CASSLPAGGPSEQYF
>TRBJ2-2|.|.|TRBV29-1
TGCAGCGTTGAGAGTCCCACCGGGGAGCTGTTTTTT
CSVESPTGELFF
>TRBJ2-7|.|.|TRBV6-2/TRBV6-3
TGTGCCAGCAGTTATGGTAACAGATTCTACGAGCAGTACTTC
CASSYGNRFYEQYF
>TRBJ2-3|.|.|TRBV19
TGTGCCAGTAGTATACGGCTGTCACTAACCGATACGCAGTATTTT
CASSIRLSLTDTQYF
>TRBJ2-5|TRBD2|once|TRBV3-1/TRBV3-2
TGTGCCAGCAGCCAAGTGCGGGTACTAGCGGGGGTAGCCGGGGGGACCCAGTACTTC
CASSQVRVLAGVAGGTQYF
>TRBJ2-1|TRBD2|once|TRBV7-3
TGTGCCAGCAGCTTCGTGACTAGCGATGAGCAGTTCTTC
CASSFVTSDEQFF
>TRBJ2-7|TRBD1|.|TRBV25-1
TGTGCCAGCAGTGTCCGGGACAGGGTTTACGAGCAGTACTTC
CASSVRDRVYEQYF
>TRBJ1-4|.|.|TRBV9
TGTGCCAGCACTCATGGGGGAGGGGAGGCGGAAAAACTGTTTTTT
CASTHGGGEAEKLFF